This entry features one T cell receptor beta chain sequence. Its antigen is as yet unknown. As for treatment: about 20 received Ad26.COV2.S at low or high dose, single or two shots; 5 received placebo; per-sample allocation not given. The samples were gathered on day 63 after the first injection of vaccine or placebo. This Boston cohort included adults aged 18-55 years. What was given as vaccine was an Ad26 vector encoding Wuhan-strain SARS-CoV-2 spike. Trimming removed 8 bases from V and 7 bases from J; junction bases left unmatched: 4. CDR1 DFQATT and CDR2 SNEGSKA come from the germline V gene (reference sequence). The CDR3 runs to 11 residues. The sample is drawn from a study of Ad26.COV2.S vaccination and SARS-CoV-2 variants. Study-wide results and limits: There was a possibility that the TCR breadth and depth analyses underestimated total T cell responses. Ad26.COV2.S recipients had broader spike-specific TCRs (P = 0.0014).

Generated by immunoSEQ multiplex PCR, the TCRdb table keeps only in-frame clones and is missing some. Among hundreds of thousands of clones listed, roughly 84% were seen once. Sample: peripheral blood, taken in a trial of Ad26.COV2.S vaccine versus placebo. The sequence came from a person between 18 and 65 years old who received the Ad26.COV2.S COVID-19 vaccine or a placebo. V usage is TRBV20-1 and J usage is TRBJ2-1; 8 positions match TRBD2. The CDR3 sequence is CSSGSSNEQFF. CDR3 nucleotides: TGCAGTAGCGGGAGCTCTAATGAGCAGTTCTTC.